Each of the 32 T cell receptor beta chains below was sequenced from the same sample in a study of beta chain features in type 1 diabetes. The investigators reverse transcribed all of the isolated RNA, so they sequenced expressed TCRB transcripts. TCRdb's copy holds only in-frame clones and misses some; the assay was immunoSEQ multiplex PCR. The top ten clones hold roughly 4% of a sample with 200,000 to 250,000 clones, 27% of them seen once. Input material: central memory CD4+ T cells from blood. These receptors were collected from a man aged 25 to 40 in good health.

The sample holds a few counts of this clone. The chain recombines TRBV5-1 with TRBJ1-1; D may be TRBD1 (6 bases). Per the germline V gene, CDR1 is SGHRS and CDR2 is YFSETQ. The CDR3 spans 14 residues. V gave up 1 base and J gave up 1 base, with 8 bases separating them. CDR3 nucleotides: TGCGCCAGCAGCTTGCGGGGGGCGAACACTGAAGCTTTCTTT. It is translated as CASSLRGANTEAFF.

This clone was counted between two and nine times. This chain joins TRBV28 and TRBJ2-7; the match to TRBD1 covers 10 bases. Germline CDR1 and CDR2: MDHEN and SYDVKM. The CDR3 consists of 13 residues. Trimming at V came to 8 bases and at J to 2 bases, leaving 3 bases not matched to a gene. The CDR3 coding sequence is TGTGCCAGCTTGGACAGGGGGACCTACGAGCAGTACTTC. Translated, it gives CASLDRGTYEQYF.

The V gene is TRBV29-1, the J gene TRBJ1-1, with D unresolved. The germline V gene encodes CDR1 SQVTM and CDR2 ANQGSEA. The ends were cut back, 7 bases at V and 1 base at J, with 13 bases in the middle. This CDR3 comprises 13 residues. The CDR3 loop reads CSAEEGRNTEAFF. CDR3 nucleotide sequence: TGCAGCGCCGAGGAGGGCAGGAACACTGAAGCTTTCTTT.

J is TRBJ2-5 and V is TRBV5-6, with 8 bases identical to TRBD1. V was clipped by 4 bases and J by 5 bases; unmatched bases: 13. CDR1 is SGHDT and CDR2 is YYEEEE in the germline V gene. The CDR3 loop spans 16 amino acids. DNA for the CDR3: TGTGCCAGCAGCAAGACAGGGGCCGCACCTCGCGAGACCCAGTACTTC. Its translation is CASSKTGAAPRETQYF.

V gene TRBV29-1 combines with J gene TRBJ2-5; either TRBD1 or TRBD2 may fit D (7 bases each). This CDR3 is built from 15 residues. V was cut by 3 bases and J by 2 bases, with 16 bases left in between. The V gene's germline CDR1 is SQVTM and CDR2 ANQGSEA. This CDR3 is CSVDKPRGGQETQYF. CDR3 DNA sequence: TGCAGCGTTGATAAGCCCAGGGGGGGGCAAGAGACCCAGTACTTC.

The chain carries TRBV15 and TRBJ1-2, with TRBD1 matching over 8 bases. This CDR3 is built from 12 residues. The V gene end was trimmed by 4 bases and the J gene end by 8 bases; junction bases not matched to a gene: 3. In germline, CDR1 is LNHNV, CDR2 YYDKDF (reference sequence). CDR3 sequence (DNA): TGTGCCACCAGCAACGGACAGGGAGGCTACACCTTC. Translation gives CATSNGQGGYTF.

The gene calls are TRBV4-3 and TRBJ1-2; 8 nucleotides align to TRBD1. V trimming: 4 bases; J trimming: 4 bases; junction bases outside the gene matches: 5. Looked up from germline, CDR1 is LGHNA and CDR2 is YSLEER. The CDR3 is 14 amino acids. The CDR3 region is CASSRTGGGYGYTF. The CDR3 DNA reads TGCGCCAGCAGCCGAACAGGGGGAGGCTATGGCTACACCTTC.

CDR3 amino acids: CASSDEIEAFF. CDR3 coding DNA: TGTGCCAGCAGTGACGAAATTGAAGCTTTCTTT. The genes are TRBV2 and TRBJ1-1; D unresolved. The germline V gene encodes CDR1 SNHLY and CDR2 FYNNEI. The V end was cut by 3 bases, the J end by 7 bases, with 6 bases between. CDR3 size: 11 residues.

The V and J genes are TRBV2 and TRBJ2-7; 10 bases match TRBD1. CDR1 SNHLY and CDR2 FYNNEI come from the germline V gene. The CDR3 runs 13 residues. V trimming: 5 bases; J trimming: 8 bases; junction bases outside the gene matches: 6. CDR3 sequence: CASSRDRGWKQYF. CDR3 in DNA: TGTGCCAGCAGTCGGGACAGGGGCTGGAAGCAGTACTTC.

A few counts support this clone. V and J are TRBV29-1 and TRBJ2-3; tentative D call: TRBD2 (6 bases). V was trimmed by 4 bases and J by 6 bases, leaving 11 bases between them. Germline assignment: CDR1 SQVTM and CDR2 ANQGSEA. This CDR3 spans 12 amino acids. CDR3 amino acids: CSVAPGVDTQYF. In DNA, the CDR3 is TGCAGCGTTGCCCCGGGGGTGGATACGCAGTATTTT.

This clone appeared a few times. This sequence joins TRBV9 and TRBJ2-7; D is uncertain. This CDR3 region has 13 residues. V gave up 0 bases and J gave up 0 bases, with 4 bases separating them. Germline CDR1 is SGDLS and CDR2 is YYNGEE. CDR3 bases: TGTGCCAGCAGCGTAGGAGACTCCTACGAGCAGTACTTC. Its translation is CASSVGDSYEQYF.

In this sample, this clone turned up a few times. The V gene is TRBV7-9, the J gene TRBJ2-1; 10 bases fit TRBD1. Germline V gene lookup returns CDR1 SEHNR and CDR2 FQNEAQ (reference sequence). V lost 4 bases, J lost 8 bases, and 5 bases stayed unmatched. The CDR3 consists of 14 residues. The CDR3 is CASSWRDRGDEQFF. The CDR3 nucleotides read TGTGCCAGCAGCTGGCGGGACAGGGGAGATGAGCAGTTCTTC.

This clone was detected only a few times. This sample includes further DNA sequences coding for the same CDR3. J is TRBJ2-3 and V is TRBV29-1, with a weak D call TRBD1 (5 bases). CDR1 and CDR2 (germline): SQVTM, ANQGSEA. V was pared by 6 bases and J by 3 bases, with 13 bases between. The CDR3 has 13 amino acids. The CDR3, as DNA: TGCAGCGTCCCTCGGCAGGGAACAGATACGCAGTATTTT. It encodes CSVPRQGTDTQYF.

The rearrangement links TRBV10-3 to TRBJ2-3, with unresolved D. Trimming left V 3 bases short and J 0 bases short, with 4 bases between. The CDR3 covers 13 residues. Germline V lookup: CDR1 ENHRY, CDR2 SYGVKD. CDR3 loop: CAISESSTDTQYF. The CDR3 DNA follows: TGTGCCATCAGTGAAAGCAGCACAGATACGCAGTATTTT.

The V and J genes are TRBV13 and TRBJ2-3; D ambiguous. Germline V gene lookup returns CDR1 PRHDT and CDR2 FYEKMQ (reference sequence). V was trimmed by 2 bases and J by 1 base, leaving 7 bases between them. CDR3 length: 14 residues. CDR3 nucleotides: TGTGCCAGCAGCTTAAAGGCGGGCACAGATACGCAGTATTTT. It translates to CASSLKAGTDTQYF.

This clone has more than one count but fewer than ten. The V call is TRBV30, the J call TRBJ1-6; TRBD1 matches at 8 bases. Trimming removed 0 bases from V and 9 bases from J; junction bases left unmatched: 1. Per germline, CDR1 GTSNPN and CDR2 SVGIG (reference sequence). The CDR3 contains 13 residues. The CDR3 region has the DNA TGTGCCTGGAGTGTGACAGGGGCTTCACCCCTCCACTTT. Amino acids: CAWSVTGASPLHF.

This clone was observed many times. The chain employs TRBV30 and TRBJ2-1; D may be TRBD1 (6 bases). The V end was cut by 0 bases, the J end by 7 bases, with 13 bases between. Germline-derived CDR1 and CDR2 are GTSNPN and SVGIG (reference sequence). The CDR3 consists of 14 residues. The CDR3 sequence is CAWSVVSGQNEQFF. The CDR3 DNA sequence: TGTGCCTGGAGTGTAGTCAGCGGACAGAATGAGCAGTTCTTC.

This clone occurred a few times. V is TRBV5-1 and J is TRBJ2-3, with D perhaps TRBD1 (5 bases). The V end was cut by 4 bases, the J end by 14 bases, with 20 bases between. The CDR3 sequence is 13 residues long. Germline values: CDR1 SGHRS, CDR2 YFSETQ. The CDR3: CASSPDTPLSWYF. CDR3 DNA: TGCGCCAGCAGCCCGGACACACCGCTTTCCTGGTATTTT.

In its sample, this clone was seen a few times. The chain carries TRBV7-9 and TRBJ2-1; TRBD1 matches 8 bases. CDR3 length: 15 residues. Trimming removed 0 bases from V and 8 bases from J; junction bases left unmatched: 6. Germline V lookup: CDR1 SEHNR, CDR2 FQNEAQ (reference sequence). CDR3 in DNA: TGTGCCAGCAGCTTAGCTAGAGGACAGGGCGATGAGCAGTTCTTC. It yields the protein CASSLARGQGDEQFF.

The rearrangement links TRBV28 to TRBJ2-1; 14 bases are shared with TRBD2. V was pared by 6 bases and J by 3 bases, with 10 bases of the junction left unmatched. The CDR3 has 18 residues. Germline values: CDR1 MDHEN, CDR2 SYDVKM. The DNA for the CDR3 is TGTGCCAGCAGCCTACTCCCCGGGACTAGCGGGAGCTACAATGAGCAGTTCTTC. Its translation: CASSLLPGTSGSYNEQFF.

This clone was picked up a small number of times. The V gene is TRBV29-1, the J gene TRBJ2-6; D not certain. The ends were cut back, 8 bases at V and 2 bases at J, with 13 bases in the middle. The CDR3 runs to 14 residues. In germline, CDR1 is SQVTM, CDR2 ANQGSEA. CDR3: CSPGSETGANVLTF. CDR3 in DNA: TGCAGCCCTGGTTCCGAGACTGGGGCCAACGTCCTGACTTTC.

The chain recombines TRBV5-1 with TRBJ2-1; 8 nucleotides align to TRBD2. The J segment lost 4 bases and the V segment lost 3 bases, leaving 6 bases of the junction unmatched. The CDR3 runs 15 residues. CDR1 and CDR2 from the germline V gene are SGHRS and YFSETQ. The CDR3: CASSSPGTSYNEQFF. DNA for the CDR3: TGCGCCAGCAGCTCCCCCGGGACTAGTTACAATGAGCAGTTCTTC. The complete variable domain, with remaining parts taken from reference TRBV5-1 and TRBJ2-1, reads KAGVTQTPRYLIKTRGQQVTLSCSPISGHRSVSWYQQTPGQGLQFLFEYFSETQRNKGNFPGRFSGRQFSNSRSEMNVSTLELGDSALYLCASSSPGTSYNEQFFGPGTRLTVL.

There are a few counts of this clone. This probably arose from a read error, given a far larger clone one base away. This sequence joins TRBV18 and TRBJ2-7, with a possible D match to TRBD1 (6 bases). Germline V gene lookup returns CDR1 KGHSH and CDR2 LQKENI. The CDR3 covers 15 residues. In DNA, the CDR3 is TGTGCCAGCGCACCCGGGGCGGACAGTTCTTACGAGCAGTACTTC. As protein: CASAPGADSSYEQYF. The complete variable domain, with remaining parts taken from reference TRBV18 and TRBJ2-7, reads NAGVMQNPRHLVRRRGQEARLRCSPMKGHSHVYWYRQLPEEGLKFMVYLQKENIIDESGMPKERFSAEFPKEGPSILRIQQVVRGDSAAYFCASAPGADSSYEQYFGPGTRLTVT.

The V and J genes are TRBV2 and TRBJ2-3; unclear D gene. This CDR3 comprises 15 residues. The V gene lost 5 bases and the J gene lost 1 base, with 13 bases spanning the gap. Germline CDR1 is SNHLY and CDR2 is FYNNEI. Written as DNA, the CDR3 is TGTGCCAGCAGTTTAAGCAGCGCCCGCACAGATACGCAGTATTTT. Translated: CASSLSSARTDTQYF.

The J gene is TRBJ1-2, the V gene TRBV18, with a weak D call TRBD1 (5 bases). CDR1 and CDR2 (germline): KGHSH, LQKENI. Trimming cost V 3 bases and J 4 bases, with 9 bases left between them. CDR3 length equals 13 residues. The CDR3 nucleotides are TGTGCCAGCTCACCCGGGCAGGGCTATGGCTACACCTTC. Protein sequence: CASSPGQGYGYTF.

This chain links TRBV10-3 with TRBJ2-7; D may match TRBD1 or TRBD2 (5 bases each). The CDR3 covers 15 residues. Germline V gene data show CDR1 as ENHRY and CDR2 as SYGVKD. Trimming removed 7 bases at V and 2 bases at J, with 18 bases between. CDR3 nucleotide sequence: TGTGCCATCAAGTTGAAAGGGGACGGGCCCTACGAGCAGTACTTC. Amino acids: CAIKLKGDGPYEQYF.

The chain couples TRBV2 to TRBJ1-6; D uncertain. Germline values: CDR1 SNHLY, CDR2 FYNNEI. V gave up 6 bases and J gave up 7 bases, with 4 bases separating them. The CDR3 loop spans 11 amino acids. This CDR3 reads CASRGNSPLHF. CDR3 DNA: TGTGCCAGCAGGGGGAATTCACCCCTCCACTTT. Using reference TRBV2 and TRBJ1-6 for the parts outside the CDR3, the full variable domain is EPEVTQTPSHQVTQMGQEVILRCVPISNHLYFYWYRQILGQKVEFLVSFYNNEISEKSEIFDDQFSVERPDGSNFTLKIRSTKLEDSAMYFCASRGNSPLHFGNGTRLTVT.

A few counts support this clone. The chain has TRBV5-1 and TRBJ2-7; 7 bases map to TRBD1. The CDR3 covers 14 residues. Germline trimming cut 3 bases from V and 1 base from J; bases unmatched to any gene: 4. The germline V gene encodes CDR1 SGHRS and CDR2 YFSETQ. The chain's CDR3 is CASSWGTDSYEQYF. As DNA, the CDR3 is TGCGCCAGCAGCTGGGGGACAGATTCCTACGAGCAGTACTTC.

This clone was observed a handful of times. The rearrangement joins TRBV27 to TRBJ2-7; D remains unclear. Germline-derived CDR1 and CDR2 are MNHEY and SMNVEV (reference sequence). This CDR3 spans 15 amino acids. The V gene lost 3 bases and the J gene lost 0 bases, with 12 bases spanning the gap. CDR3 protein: CASSLEFTSSYEQYF. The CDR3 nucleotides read TGTGCCAGCAGTTTGGAATTTACGAGCTCCTACGAGCAGTACTTC.

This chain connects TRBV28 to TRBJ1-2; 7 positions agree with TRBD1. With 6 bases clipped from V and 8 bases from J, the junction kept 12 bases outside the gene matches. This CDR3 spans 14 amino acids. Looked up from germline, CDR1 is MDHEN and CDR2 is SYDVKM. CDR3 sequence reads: CASRRTGTAEGYTF. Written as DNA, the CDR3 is TGTGCCAGCAGACGGACCGGGACAGCGGAGGGCTACACCTTC.

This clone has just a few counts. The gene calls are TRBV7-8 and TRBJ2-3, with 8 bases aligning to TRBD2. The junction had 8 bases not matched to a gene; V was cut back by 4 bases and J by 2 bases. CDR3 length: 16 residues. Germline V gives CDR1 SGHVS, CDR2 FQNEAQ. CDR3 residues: CASSSRLAQNTDTQYF. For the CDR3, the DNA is TGTGCCAGCAGCTCCCGACTAGCGCAAAACACAGATACGCAGTATTTT.

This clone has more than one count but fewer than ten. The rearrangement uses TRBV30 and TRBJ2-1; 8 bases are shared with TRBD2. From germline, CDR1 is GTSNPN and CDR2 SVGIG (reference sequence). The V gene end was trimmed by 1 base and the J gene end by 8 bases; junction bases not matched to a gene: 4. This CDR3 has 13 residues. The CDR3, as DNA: TGTGCCTGGAGTGACGGGAGGGCCGATGAGCAGTTCTTC. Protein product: CAWSDGRADEQFF. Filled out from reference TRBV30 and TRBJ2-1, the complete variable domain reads SQTIHQWPATLVQPVGSPLSLECTVEGTSNPNLYWYRQAAGRGLQLLFYSVGIGQISSEVPQNLSASRPQDRQFILSSKKLLLSDSGFYLCAWSDGRADEQFFGPGTRLTVL.